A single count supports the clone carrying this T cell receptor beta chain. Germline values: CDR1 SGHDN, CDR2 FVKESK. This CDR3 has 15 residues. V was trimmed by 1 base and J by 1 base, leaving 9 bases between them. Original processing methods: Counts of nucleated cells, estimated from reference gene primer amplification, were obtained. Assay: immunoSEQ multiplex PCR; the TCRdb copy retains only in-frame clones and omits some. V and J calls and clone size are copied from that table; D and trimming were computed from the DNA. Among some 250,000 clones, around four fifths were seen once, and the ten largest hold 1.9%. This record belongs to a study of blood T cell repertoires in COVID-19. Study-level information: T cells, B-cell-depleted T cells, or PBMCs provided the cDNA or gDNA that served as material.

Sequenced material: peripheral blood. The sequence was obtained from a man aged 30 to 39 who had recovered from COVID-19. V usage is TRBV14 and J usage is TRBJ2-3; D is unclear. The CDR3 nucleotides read TGTGCCAGCAGCCAAGTATCGGTTCGCACAGATACGCAGTATTTT. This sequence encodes CASSQVSVRTDTQYF.